The clone carrying this TCR beta chain appeared once. This sample stems from a study of blood T cell repertoires in COVID-19. Study information: Acute and convalescent COVID-19 samples came from the United States, Italy and Spain. Sample material is recorded as cDNA or gDNA derived from T cells, B-cell-depleted T cells, or PBMCs.

The CDR3 is 14 amino acids. J gave up 10 bases and V 4 bases, and 8 bases lay outside the gene matches. In germline, CDR1 is SGHNT, CDR2 YYREEE (reference sequence). Under the authors' procedure: Reference gene primers were amplified, and this amplification served to estimate nucleated cell counts. Data came from immunoSEQ multiplex PCR; TCRdb stores just in-frame clones and leaves some out. That table furnishes V, J and clone size, whereas the DNA furnished D and trimming. This sample carries about 83,000 clones, about 87% of them seen once, and the ten largest clones take roughly 8%. The source of this sequence is an elderly man with active or convalescent COVID-19. The chain carries TRBV5-4 and TRBJ2-1; 10 bases fit TRBD2. Input material: peripheral blood. The CDR3 sequence: CASSPGTSVREQFF. CDR3 bases: TGTGCCAGCAGCCCCGGGACTAGCGTACGGGAGCAGTTCTTC.